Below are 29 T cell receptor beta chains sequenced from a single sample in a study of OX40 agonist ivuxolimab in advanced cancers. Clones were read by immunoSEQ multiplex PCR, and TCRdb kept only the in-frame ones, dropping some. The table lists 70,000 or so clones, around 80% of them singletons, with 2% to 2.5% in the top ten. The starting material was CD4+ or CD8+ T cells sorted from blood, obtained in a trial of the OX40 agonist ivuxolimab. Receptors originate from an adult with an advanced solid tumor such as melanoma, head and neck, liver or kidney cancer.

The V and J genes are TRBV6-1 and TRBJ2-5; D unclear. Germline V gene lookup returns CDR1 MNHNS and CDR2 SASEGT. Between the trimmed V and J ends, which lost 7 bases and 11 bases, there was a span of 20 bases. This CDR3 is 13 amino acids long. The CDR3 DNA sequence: TGTGCCAGCAAGCTGGCAGGCTCGGAAGAGCAGTACTTC. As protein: CASKLAGSEEQYF.

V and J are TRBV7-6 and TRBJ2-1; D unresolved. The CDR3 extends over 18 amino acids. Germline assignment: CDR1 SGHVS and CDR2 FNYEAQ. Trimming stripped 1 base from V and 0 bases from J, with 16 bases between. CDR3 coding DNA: TGTGCCAGCAGCTTAGGCCCATCAAGGGCAAGCTCCTACAATGAGCAGTTCTTC. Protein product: CASSLGPSRASSYNEQFF. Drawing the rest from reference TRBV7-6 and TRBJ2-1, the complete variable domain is GAGVSQSPRYKVTKRGQDVALRCDPISGHVSLYWYRQALGQGPEFLTYFNYEAQQDKSGLPNDRFSAERPEGSISTLTIQRTEQRDSAMYRCASSLGPSRASSYNEQFFGPGTRLTVL.

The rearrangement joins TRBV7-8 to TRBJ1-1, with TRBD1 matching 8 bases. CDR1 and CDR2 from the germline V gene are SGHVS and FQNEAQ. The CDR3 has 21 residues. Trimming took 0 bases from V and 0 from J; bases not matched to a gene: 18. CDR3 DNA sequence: TGTGCCAGCAGCTTAGCGAAGTGGTCCGGGACAGGCCACTTCATGAACACTGAAGCTTTCTTT. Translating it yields CASSLAKWSGTGHFMNTEAFF.

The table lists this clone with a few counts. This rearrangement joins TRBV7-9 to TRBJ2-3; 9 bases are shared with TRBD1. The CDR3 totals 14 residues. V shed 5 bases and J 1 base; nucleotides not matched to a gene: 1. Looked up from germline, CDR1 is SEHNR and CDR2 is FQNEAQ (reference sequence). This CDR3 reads CASSRDRGTDTQYF. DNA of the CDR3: TGTGCCAGCAGCCGGGACAGGGGCACAGATACGCAGTATTTT.

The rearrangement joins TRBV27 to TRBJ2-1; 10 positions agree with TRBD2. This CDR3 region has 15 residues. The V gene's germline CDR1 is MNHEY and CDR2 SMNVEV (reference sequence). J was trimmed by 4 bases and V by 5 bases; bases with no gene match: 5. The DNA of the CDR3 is TGTGCCAGCAGTACTAGCGGGACGACTTACAATGAGCAGTTCTTC. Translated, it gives CASSTSGTTYNEQFF.

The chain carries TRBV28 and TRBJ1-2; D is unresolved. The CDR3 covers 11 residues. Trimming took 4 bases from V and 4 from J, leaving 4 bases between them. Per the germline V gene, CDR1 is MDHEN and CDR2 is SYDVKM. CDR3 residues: CASSSLYGYTF. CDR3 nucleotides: TGTGCCAGCAGTTCGCTCTATGGCTACACCTTC.

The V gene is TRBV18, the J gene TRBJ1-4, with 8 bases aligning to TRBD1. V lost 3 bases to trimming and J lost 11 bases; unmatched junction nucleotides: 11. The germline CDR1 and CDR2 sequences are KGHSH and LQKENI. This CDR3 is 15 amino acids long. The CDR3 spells CASSPTDREEQKLFF. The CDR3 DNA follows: TGTGCCAGCTCACCGACGGACAGGGAGGAACAGAAACTGTTTTTT.

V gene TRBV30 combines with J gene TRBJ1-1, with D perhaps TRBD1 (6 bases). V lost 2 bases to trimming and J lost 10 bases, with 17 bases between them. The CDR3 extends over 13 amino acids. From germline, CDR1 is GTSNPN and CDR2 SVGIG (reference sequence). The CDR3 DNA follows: TGTGCCTGGAGTATTAGGGGGGATCAGGGAGCTTTCTTT. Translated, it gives CAWSIRGDQGAFF.

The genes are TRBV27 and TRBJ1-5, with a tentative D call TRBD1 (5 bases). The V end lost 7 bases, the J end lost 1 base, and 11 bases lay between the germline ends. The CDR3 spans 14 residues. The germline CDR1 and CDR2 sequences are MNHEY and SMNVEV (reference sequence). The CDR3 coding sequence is TGTGCCAGCAAGGGGTTGGCCAGCAATCAGCCCCAGCATTTT. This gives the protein CASKGLASNQPQHF.

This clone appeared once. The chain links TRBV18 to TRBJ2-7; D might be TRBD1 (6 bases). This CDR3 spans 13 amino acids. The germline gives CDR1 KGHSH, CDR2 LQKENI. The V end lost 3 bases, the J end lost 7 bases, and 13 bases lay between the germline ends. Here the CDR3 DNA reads TGTGCCAGCTCACCGGGGGCGCCCGGAGAGCAGTACTTC. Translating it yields CASSPGAPGEQYF.

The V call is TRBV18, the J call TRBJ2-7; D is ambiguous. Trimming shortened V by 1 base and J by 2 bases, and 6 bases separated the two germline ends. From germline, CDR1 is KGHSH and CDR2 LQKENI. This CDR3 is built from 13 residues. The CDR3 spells CASSPQGTYEQYF. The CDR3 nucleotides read TGTGCCAGCTCACCACAGGGAACCTACGAGCAGTACTTC. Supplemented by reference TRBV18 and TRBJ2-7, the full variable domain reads NAGVMQNPRHLVRRRGQEARLRCSPMKGHSHVYWYRQLPEEGLKFMVYLQKENIIDESGMPKERFSAEFPKEGPSILRIQQVVRGDSAAYFCASSPQGTYEQYFGPGTRLTVT.

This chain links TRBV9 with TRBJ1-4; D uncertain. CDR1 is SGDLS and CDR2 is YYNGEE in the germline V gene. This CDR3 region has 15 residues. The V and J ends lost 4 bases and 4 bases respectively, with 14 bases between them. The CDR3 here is CASSTDLLRNEKLFF. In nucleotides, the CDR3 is TGTGCCAGCAGCACCGACCTACTCCGTAATGAAAAACTGTTTTTT.

The CDR3 sequence is CASSPRGWDTQYF. The CDR3 coding sequence is TGTGCCAGTAGTCCGCGGGGGTGGGATACGCAGTATTTT. This chain connects TRBV19 to TRBJ2-3, with 7 bases that match TRBD2. The CDR3 spans 13 residues. Trimming took 5 bases from V and 6 from J; bases not matched to a gene: 5. Germline values: CDR1 LNHDA, CDR2 SQIVND (reference sequence). The variable domain in full, with the rest retrieved from reference TRBV19 and TRBJ2-3, is DGGITQSPKYLFRKEGQNVTLSCEQNLNHDAMYWYRQDPGQGLRLIYYSQIVNDFQKGDIAEGYSVSREKKESFPLTVTSAQKNPTAFYLCASSPRGWDTQYFGPGTRLTVL.

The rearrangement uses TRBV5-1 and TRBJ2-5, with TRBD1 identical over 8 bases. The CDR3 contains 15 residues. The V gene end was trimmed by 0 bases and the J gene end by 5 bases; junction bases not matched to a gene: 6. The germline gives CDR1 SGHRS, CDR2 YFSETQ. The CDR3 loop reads CASSLGDRGSETQYF. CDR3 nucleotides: TGCGCCAGCAGCTTGGGTGACAGGGGTTCGGAGACCCAGTACTTC.

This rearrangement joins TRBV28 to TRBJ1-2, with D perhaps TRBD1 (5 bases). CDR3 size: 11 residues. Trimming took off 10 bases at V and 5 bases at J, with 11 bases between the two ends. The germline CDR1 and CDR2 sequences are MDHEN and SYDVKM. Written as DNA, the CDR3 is TGTGCCATCCAGGGCGGGTATGGCTACACCTTC. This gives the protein CAIQGGYGYTF.

The CDR3 region has the DNA TGTGCCAGCACCCGCGGGACGGAGGATCATGAAAAACTGTTTTTT. Translating gives CASTRGTEDHEKLFF. The chain is built from TRBV19 and TRBJ1-4, with a possible D match to TRBD1 (5 bases). The germline V gene encodes CDR1 LNHDA and CDR2 SQIVND (reference sequence). The ends were cut back, 9 bases at V and 6 bases at J, with 20 bases in the middle. This CDR3 contains 15 residues.

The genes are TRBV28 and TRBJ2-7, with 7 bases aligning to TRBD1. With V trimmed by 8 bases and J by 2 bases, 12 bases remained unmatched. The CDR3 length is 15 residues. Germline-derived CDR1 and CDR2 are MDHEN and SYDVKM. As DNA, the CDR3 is TGTGCCAGCCAATCCAACCCGGACAGGCCCTACGAGCAGTACTTC. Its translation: CASQSNPDRPYEQYF.

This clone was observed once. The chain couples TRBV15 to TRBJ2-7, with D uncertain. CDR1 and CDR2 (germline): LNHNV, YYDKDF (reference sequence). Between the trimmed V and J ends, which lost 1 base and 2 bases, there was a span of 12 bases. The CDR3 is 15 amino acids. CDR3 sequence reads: CATSRAGQLPYEQYF. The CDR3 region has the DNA TGTGCCACCAGCAGAGCCGGGCAGCTCCCCTACGAGCAGTACTTC.

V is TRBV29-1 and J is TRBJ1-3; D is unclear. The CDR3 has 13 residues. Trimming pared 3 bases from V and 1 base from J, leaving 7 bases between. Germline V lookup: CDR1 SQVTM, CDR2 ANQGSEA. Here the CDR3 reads CSVEVLSGNTIYF. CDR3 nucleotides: TGCAGCGTTGAGGTACTTTCTGGAAACACCATATATTTT.

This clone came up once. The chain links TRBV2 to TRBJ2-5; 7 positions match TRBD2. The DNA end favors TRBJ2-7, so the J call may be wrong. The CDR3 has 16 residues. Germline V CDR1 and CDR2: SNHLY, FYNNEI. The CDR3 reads CASSERGGRLVNEQYF. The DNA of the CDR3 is TGTGCCAGCAGTGAAAGAGGCGGGAGATTGGTAAACGAGCAGTACTTC.

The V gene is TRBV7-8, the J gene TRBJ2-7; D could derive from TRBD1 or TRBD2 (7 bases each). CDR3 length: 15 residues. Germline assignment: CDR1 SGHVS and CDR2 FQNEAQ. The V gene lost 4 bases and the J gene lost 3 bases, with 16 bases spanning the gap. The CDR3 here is CASSSAQGGFYEQYF. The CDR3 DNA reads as TGTGCCAGCAGCTCCGCGCAGGGGGGGTTCTACGAGCAGTACTTC.

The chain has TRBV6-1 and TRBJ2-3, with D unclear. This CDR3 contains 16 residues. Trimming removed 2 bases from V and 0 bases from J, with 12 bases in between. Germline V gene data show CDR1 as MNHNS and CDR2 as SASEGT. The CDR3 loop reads CASSERVAFSTDTQYF. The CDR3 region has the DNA TGTGCCAGCAGTGAAAGAGTGGCCTTTAGCACAGATACGCAGTATTTT.

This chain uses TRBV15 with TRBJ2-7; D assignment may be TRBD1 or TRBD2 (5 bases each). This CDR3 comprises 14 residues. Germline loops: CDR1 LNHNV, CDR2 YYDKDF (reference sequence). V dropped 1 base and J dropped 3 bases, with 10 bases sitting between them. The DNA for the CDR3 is TGTGCCACCAGCAGAGGGGGGTTAGGCTACGAGCAGTACTTC. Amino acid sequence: CATSRGGLGYEQYF.

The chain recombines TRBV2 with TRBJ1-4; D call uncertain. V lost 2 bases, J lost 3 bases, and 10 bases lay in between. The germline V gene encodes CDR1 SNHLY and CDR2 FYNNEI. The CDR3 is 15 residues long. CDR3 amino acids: CASSEQVRPNEKLFF. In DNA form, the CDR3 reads TGTGCCAGCAGTGAACAGGTTCGGCCTAATGAAAAACTGTTTTTT.

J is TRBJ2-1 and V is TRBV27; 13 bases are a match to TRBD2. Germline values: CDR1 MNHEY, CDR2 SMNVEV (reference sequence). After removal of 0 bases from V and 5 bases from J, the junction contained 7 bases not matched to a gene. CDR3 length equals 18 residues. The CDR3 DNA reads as TGTGCCAGCAGTTTATCTAAGACTAGCGGGAGGCCCCACAATGAGCAGTTCTTC. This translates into CASSLSKTSGRPHNEQFF.

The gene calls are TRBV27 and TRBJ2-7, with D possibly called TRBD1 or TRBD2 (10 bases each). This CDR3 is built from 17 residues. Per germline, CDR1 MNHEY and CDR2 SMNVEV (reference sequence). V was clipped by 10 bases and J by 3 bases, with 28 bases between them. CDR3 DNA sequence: TGTGCCACCCCGGGACAGGGGATAACTAGCGGGATCTACGAGCAGTACTTC. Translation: CATPGQGITSGIYEQYF.

CDR3 amino acids: CASSPVGSYEQYF. In DNA form, the CDR3 reads TGTGCCAGCAGCCCGGTTGGTTCCTACGAGCAGTACTTC. J is TRBJ2-7 and V is TRBV5-5; unclear D gene. This CDR3 contains 13 residues. V lost 4 bases, J lost 1 base, and 9 bases lay in between. Germline-derived CDR1 and CDR2 are SGHKS and YYEKEE (reference sequence).

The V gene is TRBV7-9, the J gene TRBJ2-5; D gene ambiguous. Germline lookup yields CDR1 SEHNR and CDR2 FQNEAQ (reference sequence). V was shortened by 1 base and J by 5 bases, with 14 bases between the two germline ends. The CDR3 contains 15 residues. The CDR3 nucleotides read TGTGCCAGCAGCTTAGGGTACTCCCTTAGGGAGACCCAGTACTTC. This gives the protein CASSLGYSLRETQYF.

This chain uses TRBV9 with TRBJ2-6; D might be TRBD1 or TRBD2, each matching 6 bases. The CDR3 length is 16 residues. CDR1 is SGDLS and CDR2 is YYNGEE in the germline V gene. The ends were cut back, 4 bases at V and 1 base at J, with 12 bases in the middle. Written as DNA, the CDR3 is TGTGCCAGCAGCCCCAGAGGGGGGTCTGGGGCCAACGTCCTGACTTTC. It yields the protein CASSPRGGSGANVLTF.